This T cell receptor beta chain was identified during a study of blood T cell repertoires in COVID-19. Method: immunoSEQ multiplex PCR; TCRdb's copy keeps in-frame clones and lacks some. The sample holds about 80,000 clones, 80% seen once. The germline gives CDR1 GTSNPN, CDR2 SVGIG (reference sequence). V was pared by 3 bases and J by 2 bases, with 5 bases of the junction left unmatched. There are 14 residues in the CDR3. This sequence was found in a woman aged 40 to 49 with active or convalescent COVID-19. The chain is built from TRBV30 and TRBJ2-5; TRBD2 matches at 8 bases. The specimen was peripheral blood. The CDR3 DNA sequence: TGTGCCTGGAGGTCTAGCGGGTCTCAAGAGACCCAGTACTTC. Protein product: CAWRSSGSQETQYF.